The source of this TCR beta chain is a study of T cells in Graves' hyperthyroidism and ophthalmopathy. Findings of the study overall: Separation of ophthalmopathy from stable hyperthyroidism was achieved by a 13 V-J model. Most thyroid clonotypes that were expanded above 0.001 also turned up in blood.

This CDR3 region has 17 residues. The germline CDR1 and CDR2 sequences are SEHNR and FQNEAQ (reference sequence). Unmatched junction bases numbered 14, after V lost 5 bases and J lost 4 bases. What was amplified from RNA transcripts were TCR beta CDR3 regions. An initial round of RT-PCR targeting the TCR CDR3 relied on the HTBI primer set. TCRdb ran MiXCR on the multiplex PCR reads and lists one entry per CDR3 protein. The profile shows roughly 580,000 distinct CDR3 sequences, roughly 46% of them singletons. Comments on this clonotype: Its antigen remains unidentified.

V usage is TRBV7-9 and J usage is TRBJ1-1; TRBD1 matches at 9 bases. This clonotype was sampled from a woman aged 18-29 years with Graves' hyperthyroidism. Input material: peripheral blood or thyroid tissue (not recorded which). CDR3 coding DNA: TGTGCCAGCAGCCAGGGGAGATTTGGACAGGGGACCACTGAAGCTTTCTTT. Protein: CASSQGRFGQGTTEAFF.